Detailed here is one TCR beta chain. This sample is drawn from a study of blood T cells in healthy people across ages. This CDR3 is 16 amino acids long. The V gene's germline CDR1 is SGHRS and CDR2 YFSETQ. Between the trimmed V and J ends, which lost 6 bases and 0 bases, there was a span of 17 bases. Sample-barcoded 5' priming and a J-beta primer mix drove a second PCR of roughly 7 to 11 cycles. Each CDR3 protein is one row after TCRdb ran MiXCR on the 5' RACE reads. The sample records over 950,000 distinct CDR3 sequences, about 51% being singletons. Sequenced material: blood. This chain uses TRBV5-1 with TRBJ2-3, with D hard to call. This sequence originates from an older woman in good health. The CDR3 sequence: CASKQQQIPSTDTQYF. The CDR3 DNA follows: TGCGCCAGCAAACAACAACAAATACCTAGCACAGATACGCAGTATTTT.